This T cell receptor (beta chain) was captured in a study of regulatory T cells in long-lasting Graves disease. Both iRepertoire HTBI primers and Arm-PCR of CDR3 regions were used to build the TCR beta libraries. MiXCR, applied by TCRdb to the multiplex PCR reads, yields one record per CDR3 protein. This repertoire shows 400,000 to 450,000 distinct CDR3 sequences, around 20% found once; its top ten account for over 25%. Findings and caveats of the study: No thyroid tissue was studied; the work used peripheral blood only.

Time point noted: persistent/refractory GD, antithyroid drugs over 5 years with positive TRAb. Generation of the TCR library employed RNA extracted from PBMCs. Note on this clonotype: The antigen is not known.

Sequenced material: peripheral blood mononuclear cells (PBMCs), taken when the disease was refractory, from a patient treated with antithyroid drugs. The TCR was taken from a female donor with Graves disease.

The DNA for the CDR3 is TGCAGTGCTAGAGATGGAGCAGGGACACTCTACGAGCAGTACTTC. Its protein product is CSARDGAGTLYEQYF. The V and J genes are TRBV20-1 and TRBJ2-7; D is perhaps TRBD1 (6 bases). The V end lost 0 bases, the J end lost 3 bases, and 15 bases lay between the germline ends. This CDR3 is 15 amino acids long. Germline CDR1 reads DFQATT; CDR2 reads SNEGSKA (reference sequence).